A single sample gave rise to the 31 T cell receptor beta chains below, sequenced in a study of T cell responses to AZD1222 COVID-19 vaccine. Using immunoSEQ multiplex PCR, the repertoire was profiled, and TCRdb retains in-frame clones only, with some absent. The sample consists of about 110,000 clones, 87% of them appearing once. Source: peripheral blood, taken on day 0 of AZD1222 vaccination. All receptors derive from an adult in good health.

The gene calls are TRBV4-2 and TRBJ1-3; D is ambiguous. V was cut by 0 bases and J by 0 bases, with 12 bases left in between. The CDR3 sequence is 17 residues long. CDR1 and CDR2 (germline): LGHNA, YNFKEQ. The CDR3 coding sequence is TGTGCCAGCAGCCAAGAAGGGCCGGAGTCCTCTGGAAACACCATATATTTT. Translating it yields CASSQEGPESSGNTIYF.

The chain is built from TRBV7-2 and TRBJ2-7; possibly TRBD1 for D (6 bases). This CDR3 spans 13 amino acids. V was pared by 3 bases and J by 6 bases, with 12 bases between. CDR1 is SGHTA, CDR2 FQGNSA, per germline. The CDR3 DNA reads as TGTGCCAGCAGCTTTCAGGGGCAAGGCGAGCAGTACTTC. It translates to CASSFQGQGEQYF.

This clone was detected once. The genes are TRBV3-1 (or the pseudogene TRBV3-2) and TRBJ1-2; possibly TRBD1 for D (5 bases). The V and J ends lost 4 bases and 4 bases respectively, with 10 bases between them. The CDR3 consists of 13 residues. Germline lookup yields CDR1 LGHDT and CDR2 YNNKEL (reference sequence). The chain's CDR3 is CASSPQGSYGYTF. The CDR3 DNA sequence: TGTGCCAGCAGCCCCCAGGGTTCCTATGGCTACACCTTC.

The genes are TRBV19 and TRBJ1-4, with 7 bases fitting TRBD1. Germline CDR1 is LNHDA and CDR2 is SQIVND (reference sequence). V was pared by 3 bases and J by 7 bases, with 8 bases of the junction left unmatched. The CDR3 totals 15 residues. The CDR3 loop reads CASSIRQGIAEKLFF. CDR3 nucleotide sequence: TGTGCCAGTAGTATCAGACAGGGAATAGCTGAAAAACTGTTTTTT.

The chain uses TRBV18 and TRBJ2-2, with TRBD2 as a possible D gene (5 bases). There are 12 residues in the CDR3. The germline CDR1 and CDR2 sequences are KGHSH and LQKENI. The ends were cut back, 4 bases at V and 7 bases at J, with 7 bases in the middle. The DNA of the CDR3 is TGTGCCAGCTCACGGGAGAGCGGGGAGCTGTTTTTT. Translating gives CASSRESGELFF.

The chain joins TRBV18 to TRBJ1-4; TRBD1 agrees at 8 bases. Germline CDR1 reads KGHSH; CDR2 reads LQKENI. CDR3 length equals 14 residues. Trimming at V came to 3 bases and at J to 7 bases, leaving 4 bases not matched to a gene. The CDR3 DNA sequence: TGTGCCAGCTCACCCGGACAGGGCGGTGAAAAACTGTTTTTT. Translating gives CASSPGQGGEKLFF. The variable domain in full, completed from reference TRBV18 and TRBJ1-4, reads NAGVMQNPRHLVRRRGQEARLRCSPMKGHSHVYWYRQLPEEGLKFMVYLQKENIIDESGMPKERFSAEFPKEGPSILRIQQVVRGDSAAYFCASSPGQGGEKLFFGSGTQLSVL.

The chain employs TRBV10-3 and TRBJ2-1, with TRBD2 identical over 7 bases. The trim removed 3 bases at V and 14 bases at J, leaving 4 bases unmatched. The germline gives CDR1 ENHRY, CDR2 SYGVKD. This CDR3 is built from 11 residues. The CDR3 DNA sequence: TGTGCCATCAGTGAAGGGGCGGGAGAGTTCTTC. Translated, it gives CAISEGAGEFF.

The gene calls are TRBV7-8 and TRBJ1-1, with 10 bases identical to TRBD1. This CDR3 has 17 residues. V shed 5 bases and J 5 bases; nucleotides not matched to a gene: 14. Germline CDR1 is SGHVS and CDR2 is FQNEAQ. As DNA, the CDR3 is TGTGCCAGCAGCCCTTACCCAGAGACAGGGGGCAGGACTGAAGCTTTCTTT. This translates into CASSPYPETGGRTEAFF. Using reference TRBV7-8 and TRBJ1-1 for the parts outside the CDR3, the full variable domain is GAGVSQSPRYKVAKRGQDVALRCDPISGHVSLFWYQQALGQGPEFLTYFQNEAQLDKSGLPSDRFFAERPEGSVSTLKIQRTQQEDSAVYLCASSPYPETGGRTEAFFGQGTRLTVV.

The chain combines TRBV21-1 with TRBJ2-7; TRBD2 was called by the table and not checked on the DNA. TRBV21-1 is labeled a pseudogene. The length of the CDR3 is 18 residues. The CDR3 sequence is CASSWTSGRAESSYEQYF. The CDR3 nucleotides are TGTGCCAGCAGCTGGACTAGCGGGAGGGCCGAAAGCTCCTACGAGCAGTACTTC.

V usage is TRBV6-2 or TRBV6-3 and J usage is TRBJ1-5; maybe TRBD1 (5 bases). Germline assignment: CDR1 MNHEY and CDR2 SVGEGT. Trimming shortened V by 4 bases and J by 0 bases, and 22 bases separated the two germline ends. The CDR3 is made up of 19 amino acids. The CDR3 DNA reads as TGTGCCAGCAGTTCCCCAACGTGGGGGGTATCATCTAGCAATCAGCCCCAGCATTTT. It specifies CASSSPTWGVSSSNQPQHF.

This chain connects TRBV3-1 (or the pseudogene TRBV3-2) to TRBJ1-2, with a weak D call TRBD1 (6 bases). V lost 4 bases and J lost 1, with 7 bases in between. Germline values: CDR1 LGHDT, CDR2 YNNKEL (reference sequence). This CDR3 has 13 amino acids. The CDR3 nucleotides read TGTGCCAGCAGCCTACAGGGTAACTATGGCTACACCTTC. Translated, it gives CASSLQGNYGYTF.

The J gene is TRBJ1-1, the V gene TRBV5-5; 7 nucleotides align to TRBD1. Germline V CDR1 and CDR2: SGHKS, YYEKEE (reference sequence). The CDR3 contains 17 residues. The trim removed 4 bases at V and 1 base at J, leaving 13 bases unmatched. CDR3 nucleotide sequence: TGTGCCAGCAGCCGGCCGGGACAGACAACTCAGAACACTGAAGCTTTCTTT. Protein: CASSRPGQTTQNTEAFF.

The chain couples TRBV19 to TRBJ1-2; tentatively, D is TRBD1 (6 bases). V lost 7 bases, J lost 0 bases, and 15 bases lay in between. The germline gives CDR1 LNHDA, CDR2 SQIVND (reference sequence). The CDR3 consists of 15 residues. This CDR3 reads CASIPGHRANYGYTF. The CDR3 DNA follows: TGTGCCAGTATCCCGGGACACCGAGCTAACTATGGCTACACCTTC.

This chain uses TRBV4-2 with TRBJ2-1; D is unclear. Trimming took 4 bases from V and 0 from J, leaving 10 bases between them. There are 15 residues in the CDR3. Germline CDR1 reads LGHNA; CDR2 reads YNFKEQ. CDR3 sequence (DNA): TGTGCCAGCAGCCTAGACCTAGACTCCTACAATGAGCAGTTCTTC. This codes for CASSLDLDSYNEQFF.

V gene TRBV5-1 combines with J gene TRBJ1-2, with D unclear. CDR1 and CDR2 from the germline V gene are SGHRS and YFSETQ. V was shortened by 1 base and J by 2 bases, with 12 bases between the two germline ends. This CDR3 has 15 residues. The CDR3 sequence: CASSLTRESNYGYTF. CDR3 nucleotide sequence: TGCGCCAGCAGCTTGACGCGGGAATCGAACTATGGCTACACCTTC.

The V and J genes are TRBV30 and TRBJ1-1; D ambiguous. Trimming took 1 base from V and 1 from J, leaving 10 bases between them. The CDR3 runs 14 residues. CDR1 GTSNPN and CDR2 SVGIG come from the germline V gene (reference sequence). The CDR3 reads CAWSEVAANTEAFF. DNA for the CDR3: TGTGCCTGGAGTGAGGTGGCAGCGAACACTGAAGCTTTCTTT.

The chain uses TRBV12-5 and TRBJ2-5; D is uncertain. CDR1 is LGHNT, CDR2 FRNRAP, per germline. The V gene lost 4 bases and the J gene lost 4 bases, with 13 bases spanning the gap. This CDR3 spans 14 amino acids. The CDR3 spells CASGSGRAGETQYF. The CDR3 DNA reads TGTGCTAGTGGTTCAGGCCGGGCTGGAGAGACCCAGTACTTC. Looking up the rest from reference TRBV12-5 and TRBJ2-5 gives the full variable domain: DARVTQTPRHKVTEMGQEVTMRCQPILGHNTVFWYRQTMMQGLELLAYFRNRAPLDDSGMPKDRFSAEMPDATLATLKIQPSEPRDSAVYFCASGSGRAGETQYFGPGTRLLVL.

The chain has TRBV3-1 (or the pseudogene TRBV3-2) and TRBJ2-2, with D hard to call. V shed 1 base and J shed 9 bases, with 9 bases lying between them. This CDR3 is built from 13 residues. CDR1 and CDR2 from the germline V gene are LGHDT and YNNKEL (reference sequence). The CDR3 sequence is CASSQGFRRELFF. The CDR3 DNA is TGTGCCAGCAGCCAAGGATTTAGACGGGAGCTGTTTTTT.

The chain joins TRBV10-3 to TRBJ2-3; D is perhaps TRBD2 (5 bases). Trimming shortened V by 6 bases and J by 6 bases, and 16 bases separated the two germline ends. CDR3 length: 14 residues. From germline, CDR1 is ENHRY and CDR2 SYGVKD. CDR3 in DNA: TGTGCCATCAGGGAAGCGCGGGTTAGGGATACGCAGTATTTT. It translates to CAIREARVRDTQYF.

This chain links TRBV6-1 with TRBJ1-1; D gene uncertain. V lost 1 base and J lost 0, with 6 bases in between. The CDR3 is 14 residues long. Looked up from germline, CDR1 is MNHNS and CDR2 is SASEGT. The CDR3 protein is CASSEGLMNTEAFF. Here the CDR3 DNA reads TGTGCCAGCAGTGAAGGACTGATGAACACTGAAGCTTTCTTT.

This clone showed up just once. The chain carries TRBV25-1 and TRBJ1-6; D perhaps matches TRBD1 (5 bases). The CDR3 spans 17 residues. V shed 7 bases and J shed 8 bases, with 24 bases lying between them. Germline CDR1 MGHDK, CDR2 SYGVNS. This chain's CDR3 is CASNPSPDSGGDSPLHF. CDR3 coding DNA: TGTGCCAGCAACCCTTCCCCTGACAGCGGAGGCGATTCACCCCTCCACTTT.

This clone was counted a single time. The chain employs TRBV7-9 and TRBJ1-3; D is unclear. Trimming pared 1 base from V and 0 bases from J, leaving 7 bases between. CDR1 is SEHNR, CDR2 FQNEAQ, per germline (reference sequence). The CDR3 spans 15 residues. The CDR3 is CASSLEISSGNTIYF. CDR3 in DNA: TGTGCCAGCAGCTTAGAGATAAGCTCTGGAAACACCATATATTTT.

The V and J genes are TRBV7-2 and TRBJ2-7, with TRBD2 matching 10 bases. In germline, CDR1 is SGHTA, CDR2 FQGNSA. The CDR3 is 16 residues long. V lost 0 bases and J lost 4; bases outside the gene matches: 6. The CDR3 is CASSLAGGLANYEQYF. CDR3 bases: TGTGCCAGCAGCTTAGCAGGGGGACTAGCGAATTACGAGCAGTACTTC.

The CDR3 here is CASSLPRNSGNTIYF. CDR3 nucleotides: TGTGCCAGCAGCCTCCCCCGGAACTCTGGAAACACCATATATTTT. This chain uses TRBV28 with TRBJ1-3; no clear D gene. The germline V gene has CDR1 MDHEN and CDR2 SYDVKM. Trimming pared 6 bases from V and 0 bases from J, leaving 12 bases between. The CDR3 loop spans 15 amino acids.

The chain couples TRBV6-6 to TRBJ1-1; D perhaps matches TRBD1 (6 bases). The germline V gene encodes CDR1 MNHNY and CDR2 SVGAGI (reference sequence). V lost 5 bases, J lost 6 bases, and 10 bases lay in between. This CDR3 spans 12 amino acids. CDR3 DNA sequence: TGTGCCAGCAGTAGTCGGACAGCTGAAGCTTTCTTT. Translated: CASSSRTAEAFF.

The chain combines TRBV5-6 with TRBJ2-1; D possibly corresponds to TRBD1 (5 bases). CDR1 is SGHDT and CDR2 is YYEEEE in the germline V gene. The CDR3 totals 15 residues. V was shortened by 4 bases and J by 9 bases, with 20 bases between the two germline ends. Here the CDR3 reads CASSGSGPRASEQFF. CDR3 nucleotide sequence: TGTGCCAGCAGCGGGTCCGGGCCCAGGGCGAGTGAGCAGTTCTTC.

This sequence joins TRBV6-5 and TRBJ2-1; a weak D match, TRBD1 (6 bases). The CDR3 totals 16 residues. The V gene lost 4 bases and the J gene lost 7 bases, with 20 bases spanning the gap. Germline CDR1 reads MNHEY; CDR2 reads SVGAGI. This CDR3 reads CASSFLPQGPINEQFF. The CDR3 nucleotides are TGTGCCAGCAGTTTCCTTCCCCAGGGGCCAATAAATGAGCAGTTCTTC.

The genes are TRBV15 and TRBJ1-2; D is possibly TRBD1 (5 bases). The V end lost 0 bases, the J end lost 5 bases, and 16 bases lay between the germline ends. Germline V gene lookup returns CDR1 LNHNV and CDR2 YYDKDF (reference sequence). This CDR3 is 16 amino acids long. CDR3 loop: CATSREGGRSWYGYTF. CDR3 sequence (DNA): TGTGCCACCAGCAGAGAGGGGGGACGGTCTTGGTATGGCTACACCTTC.

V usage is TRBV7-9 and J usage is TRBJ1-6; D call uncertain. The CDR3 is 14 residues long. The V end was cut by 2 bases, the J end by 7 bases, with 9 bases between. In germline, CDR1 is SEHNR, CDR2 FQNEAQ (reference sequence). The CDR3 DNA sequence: TGTGCCAGCAGCTTAAATCTCGCAAATTCACCCCTCCACTTT. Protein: CASSLNLANSPLHF.

The CDR3 coding sequence is TGCGCCAGCAGCCAAGATGGGACAAAGACCTACGAGCAGTACTTC. Its protein is CASSQDGTKTYEQYF. The chain recombines TRBV4-3 with TRBJ2-7; maybe TRBD1 (6 bases). The CDR3 totals 15 residues. Germline V lookup: CDR1 LGHNA, CDR2 YSLEER. Trimming pared 0 bases from V and 2 bases from J, leaving 11 bases between.

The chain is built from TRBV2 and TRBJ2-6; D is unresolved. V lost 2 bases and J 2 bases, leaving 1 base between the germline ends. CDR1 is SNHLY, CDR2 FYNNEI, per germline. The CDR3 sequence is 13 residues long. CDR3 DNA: TGTGCCAGCAGTGAACCTGGGGCCAACGTCCTGACTTTC. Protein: CASSEPGANVLTF. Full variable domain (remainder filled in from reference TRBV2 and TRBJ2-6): EPEVTQTPSHQVTQMGQEVILRCVPISNHLYFYWYRQILGQKVEFLVSFYNNEISEKSEIFDDQFSVERPDGSNFTLKIRSTKLEDSAMYFCASSEPGANVLTFGAGSRLTVL.